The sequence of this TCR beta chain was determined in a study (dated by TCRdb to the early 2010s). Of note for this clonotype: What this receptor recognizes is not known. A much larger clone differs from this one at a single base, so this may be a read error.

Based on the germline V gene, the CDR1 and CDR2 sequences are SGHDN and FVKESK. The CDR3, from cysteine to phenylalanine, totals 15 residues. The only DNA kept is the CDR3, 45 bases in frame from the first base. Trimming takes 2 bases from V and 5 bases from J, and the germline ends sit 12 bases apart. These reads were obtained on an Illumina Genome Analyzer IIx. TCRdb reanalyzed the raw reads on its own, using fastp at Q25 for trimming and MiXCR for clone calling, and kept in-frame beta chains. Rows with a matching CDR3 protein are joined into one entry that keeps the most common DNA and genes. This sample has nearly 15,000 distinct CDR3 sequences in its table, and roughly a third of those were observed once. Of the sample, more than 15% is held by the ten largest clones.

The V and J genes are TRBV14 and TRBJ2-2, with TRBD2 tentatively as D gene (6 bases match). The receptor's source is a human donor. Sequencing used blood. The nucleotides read TGTGCCAGCAGCCAACTACCCCTAGCGACCGGGGAGCTGTTTTTT. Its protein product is CASSQLPLATGELFF.